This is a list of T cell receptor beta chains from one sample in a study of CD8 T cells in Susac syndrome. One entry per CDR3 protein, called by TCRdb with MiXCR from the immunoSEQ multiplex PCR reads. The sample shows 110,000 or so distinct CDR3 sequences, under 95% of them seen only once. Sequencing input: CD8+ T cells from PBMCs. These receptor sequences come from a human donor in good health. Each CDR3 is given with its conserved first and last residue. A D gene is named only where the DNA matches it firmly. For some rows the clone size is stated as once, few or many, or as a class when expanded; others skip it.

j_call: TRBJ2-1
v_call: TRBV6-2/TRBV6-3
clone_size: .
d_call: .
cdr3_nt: TGTGCCAGCAGTTACGTTAGCGGACGGAGCTCCTACAATGAGCAGTTCTTC
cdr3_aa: CASSYVSGRSSYNEQFF

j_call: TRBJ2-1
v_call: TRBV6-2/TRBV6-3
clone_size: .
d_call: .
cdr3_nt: TGTGCCAGCAGTCCGACAGGTACTCTCGGCGATGAGCAGTTCTTC
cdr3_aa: CASSPTGTLGDEQFF

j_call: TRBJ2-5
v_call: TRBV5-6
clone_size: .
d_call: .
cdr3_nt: TGTGCCAGCAGCTTAGGACAGCGACCGCAAGAGACCCAGTACTTC
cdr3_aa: CASSLGQRPQETQYF

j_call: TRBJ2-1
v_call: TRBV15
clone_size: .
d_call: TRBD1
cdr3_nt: TGTGCCACCAGCAGATCCTCCGAGACAGGGGACAATGAGCAGTTCTTC
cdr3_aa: CATSRSSETGDNEQFF

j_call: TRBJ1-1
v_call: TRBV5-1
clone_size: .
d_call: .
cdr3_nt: TGCGCCAGCAGCCTTGAACTTCAGGGCTTTGAAACTGAAGCTTTCTTT
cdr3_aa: CASSLELQGFETEAFF

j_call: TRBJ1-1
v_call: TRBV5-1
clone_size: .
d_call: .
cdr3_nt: TGCGCCAGCAGTCCCATGGGGGGGAAACGGAGTGAAGCTTTCTTT
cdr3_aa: CASSPMGGKRSEAFF

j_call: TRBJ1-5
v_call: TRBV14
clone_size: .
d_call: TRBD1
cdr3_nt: TGTGCCAGCAGCCCGATGCAGGGGGCCGGCAATCAGCCCCAGCATTTT
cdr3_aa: CASSPMQGAGNQPQHF

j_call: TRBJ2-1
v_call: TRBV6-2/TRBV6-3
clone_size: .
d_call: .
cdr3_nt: TGTGCCAGCAGTTACTCGAGTTGGGGAAATGAGCAGTTCTTC
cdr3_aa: CASSYSSWGNEQFF

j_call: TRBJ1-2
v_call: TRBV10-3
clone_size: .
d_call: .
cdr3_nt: TGTGCCATCGCTCGGGGGGCGGAAGGCTACACCTTC
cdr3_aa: CAIARGAEGYTF

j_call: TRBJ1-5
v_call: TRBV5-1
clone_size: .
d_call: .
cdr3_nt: TGCGCCAGCAGCTTGGATGGGGCAGGGCCCCAGCATTTT
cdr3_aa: CASSLDGAGPQHF

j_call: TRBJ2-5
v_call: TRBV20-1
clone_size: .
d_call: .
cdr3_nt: TGCAGTGCTAGATTGGCGGGGGCTGTGTACCAAGAGACCCAGTACTTC
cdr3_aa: CSARLAGAVYQETQYF

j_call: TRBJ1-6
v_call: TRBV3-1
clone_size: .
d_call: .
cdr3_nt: TGTGCCAGCAGCCCTGGGGCGGGAGGGGGTTCACCCCTCCACTTT
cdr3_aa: CASSPGAGGGSPLHF

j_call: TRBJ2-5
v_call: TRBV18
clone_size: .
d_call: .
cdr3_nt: TGTGCCAGCTCACGCTTCGGACCTGACACACAAGAGACCCAGTACTTC
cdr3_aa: CASSRFGPDTQETQYF

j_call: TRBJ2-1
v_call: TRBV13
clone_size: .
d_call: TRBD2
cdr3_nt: TGTGCCAGCAGCTCAGGGACTAGCGGTTATAGCTCCTACAATGAGCAGTTCTTC
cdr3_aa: CASSSGTSGYSSYNEQFF

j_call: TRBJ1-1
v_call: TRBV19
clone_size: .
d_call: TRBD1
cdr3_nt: TGTGCCAGTAGTAGCCGGACAGGGGACCTTGAAGCTTTCTTT
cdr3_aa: CASSSRTGDLEAFF

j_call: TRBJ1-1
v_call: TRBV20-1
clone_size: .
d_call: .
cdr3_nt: TGCAGTGCTCCCGTGGGGGGCACTGAAGCTTTCTTT
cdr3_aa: CSAPVGGTEAFF

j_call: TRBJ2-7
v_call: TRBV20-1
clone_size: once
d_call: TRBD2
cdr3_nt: TGCAGTGCTAGTAGCGGGACTAGCGGGAATCGCGAGCAGTACTTC
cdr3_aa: CSASSGTSGNREQYF

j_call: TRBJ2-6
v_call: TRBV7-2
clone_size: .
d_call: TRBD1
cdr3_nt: TGTGCCAGCAGCCTCCCCCAGGGGGACACCAACGTCCTGACTTTC
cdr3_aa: CASSLPQGDTNVLTF

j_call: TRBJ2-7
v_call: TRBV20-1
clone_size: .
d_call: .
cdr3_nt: TGCAGTGCTCTTATCCGTCCCGGGGTCCGCTACGAGCAGTACTTC
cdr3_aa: CSALIRPGVRYEQYF

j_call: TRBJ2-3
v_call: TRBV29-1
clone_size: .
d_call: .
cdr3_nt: TGCAGCGTTGCCGGCCGGAACAAACTAGGCAAAAGCACAGATACGCAGTATTTT
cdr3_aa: CSVAGRNKLGKSTDTQYF

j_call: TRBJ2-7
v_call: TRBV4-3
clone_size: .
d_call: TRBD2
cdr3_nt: TGCGCCAGCAGCCAAGGGGCTAGCGGCTACGAGCAGTACTTC
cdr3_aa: CASSQGASGYEQYF

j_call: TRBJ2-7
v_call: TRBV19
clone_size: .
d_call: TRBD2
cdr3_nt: TGTGCCAGTAGTATATGGGCTAGCGGGCGGGCCTACGAGCAGTACTTC
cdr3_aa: CASSIWASGRAYEQYF

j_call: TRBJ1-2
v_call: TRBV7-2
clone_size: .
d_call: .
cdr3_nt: TGTGCCAGCAGCCTCTACACAGGAGATGGCTACACCTTC
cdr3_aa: CASSLYTGDGYTF

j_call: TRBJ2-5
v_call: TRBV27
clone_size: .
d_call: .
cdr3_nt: TGTGCCAGCAGTTACTCACCGACAGGACAAGAGACCCAGTACTTC
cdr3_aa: CASSYSPTGQETQYF

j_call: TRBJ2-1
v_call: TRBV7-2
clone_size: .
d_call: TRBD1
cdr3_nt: TGTGCCAGCAGAGTGATGACAGGGTCCTACGAGCAGTTCTTC
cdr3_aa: CASRVMTGSYEQFF

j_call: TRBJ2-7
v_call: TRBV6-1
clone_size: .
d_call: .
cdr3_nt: TGTGCCAGCAGTCAACGGGCCGGCGGAGGCTACGAGCAGTACTTC
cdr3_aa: CASSQRAGGGYEQYF

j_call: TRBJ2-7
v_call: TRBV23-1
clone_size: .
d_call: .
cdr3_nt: TGCGCCAGCAGCACGGTGGGACATCCCTACGAGCAGTACTTC
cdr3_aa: CASSTVGHPYEQYF

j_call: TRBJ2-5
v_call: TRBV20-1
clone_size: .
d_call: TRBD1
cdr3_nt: TGCAGTGCCCCTACACAGGGGCTAAAGACCCAGTACTTC
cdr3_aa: CSAPTQGLKTQYF

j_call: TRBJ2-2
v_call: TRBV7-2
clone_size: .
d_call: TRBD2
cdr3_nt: TGTGCCAGCAGCTTAGGACTAGCGGGTTACACCGGGGAGCTGTTTTTT
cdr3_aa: CASSLGLAGYTGELFF

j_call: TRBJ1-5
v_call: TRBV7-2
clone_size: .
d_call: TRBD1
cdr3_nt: TGTGCCAGCAGCTTTGGACAGGTAAAGCCCCAGCATTTT
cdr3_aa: CASSFGQVKPQHF

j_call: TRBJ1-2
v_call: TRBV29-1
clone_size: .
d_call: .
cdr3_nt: TGCAGCCTGGGGGGGGCCCCGAGCCATGGCTACACCTTC
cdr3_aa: CSLGGAPSHGYTF

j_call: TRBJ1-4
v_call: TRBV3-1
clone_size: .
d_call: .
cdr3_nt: TGTGCCAGCAGCCAAGGGTCGACTCTTCAACCCAATGAAAAACTGTTTTTT
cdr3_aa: CASSQGSTLQPNEKLFF

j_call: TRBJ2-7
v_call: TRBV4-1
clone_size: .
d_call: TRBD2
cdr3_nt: TGCGCCAGCAGCCAAGATATCCTAGCGGCAATGGTGCAGTACTTC
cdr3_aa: CASSQDILAAMVQYF

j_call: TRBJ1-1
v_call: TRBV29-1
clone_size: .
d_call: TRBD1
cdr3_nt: TGCAGCGGCGGGGGGACAGGGATGAACACTGAAGCTTTCTTT
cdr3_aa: CSGGGTGMNTEAFF

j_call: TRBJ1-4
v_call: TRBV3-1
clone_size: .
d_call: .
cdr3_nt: TGTGCCAGCAGCTTTCGGGACCTTCGGGAACTGTTTTTT
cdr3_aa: CASSFRDLRELFF

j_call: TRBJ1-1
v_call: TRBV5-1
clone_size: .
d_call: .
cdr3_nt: TGCGCCAGCAGCTTGCCCCTCCCTTACAGTGGCGAAGCTTTCTTT
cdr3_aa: CASSLPLPYSGEAFF

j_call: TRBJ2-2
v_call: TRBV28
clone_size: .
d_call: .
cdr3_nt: TGTGCCAGCAGTATTACATCCGGGGAGCTGTTTTTT
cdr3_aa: CASSITSGELFF

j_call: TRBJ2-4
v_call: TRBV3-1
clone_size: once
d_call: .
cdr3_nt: TGTGCCAGCAGCCAAGAAAGTACGGCCAAAAACATTCAGTACTTC
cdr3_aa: CASSQESTAKNIQYF

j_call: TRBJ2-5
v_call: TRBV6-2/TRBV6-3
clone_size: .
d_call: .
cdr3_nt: TGTGCCAGCAGACAGGCCGGACCGATACAAGAGACCCAGTACTTC
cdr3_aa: CASRQAGPIQETQYF

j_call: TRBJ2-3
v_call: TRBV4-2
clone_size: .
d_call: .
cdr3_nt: TGTGCCAGCAGCCAGCCGGACGCGAATACGCAGTATTTT
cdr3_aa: CASSQPDANTQYF

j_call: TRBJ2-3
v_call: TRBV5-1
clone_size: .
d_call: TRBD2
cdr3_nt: TGCGCCAGCAGCTCGTTAGCGGGGGGGGACACAGATACGCAGTATTTT
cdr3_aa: CASSSLAGGDTDTQYF